These 5 T cell receptor beta chains were all obtained from the same sample, sequenced in a study of shared clonotypes between healthy human individuals. Libraries were prepared by immunoSEQ multiplex PCR; TCRdb keeps only in-frame clonotypes and omits some of them. The sample lists hundreds of thousands of clones; 95% to 96% were seen once. Naive-designated CD8 cells lacked CD45RO, were positively enriched for CCR7, and omitted terminally differentiated effector memory CD45RA+ cells. The sequenced sample was naive CD8+ T cells sorted from blood. The receptors were sampled from a woman in her thirties in good health.

This sequence joins TRBV6-5 and TRBJ1-3, with D uncertain. V was shortened by 0 bases and J by 0 bases, with 9 bases between the two germline ends. CDR1 and CDR2 from the germline V gene are MNHEY and SVGAGI. CDR3 length equals 16 residues. The chain's CDR3 is CASSYSWRYSGNTIYF. The CDR3, as DNA: TGTGCCAGCAGTTACTCGTGGAGGTACTCTGGAAACACCATATATTTT.

The chain employs TRBV7-9 and TRBJ1-4; D unresolved. Germline loops: CDR1 SEHNR, CDR2 FQNEAQ (reference sequence). The CDR3 loop spans 11 amino acids. Trimming left V 4 bases short and J 8 bases short, with 5 bases between. CDR3: CASSSFEKLFF. The CDR3 region has the DNA TGTGCCAGCAGCTCCTTCGAAAAACTGTTTTTT. Using reference TRBV7-9 and TRBJ1-4 for the parts outside the CDR3, the full variable domain is DTGVSQNPRHKITKRGQNVTFRCDPISEHNRLYWYRQTLGQGPEFLTYFQNEAQLEKSRLLSDRFSAERPKGSFSTLEIQRTEQGDSAMYLCASSSFEKLFFGSGTQLSVL.

The CDR3 loop reads CSARDWGRVHF. CDR3 bases: TGCAGTGCTAGAGATTGGGGGCGGGTCCACTTT. This rearrangement joins TRBV20-1 to TRBJ1-6; possible D gene TRBD1, 6 bases. Trimming left V 0 bases short and J 17 bases short, with 11 bases between. Germline V gene lookup returns CDR1 DFQATT and CDR2 SNEGSKA (reference sequence). The CDR3 is 11 residues long.

The chain carries TRBV7-2 and TRBJ2-1; 9 bases are a match to TRBD2. Germline V CDR1 and CDR2: SGHTA, FQGNSA. V shed 1 base and J 9 bases; nucleotides not matched to a gene: 7. This CDR3 contains 15 residues. The CDR3 spells CASSLGFSGSIEQFF. The DNA for the CDR3 is TGTGCCAGCAGCTTAGGGTTTAGCGGGAGTATTGAGCAGTTCTTC. The variable domain in full, with the rest retrieved from reference TRBV7-2 and TRBJ2-1, is GAGVSQSPSNKVTEKGKDVELRCDPISGHTALYWYRQSLGQGLEFLIYFQGNSAPDKSGLPSDRFSAERTGGSVSTLTIQRTQQEDSAVYLCASSLGFSGSIEQFFGPGTRLTVL.

The J gene is TRBJ1-5, the V gene TRBV19, with a possible D match to TRBD1 (6 bases). This CDR3 has 14 residues. V was clipped by 5 bases and J by 3 bases, with 11 bases between them. From germline, CDR1 is LNHDA and CDR2 SQIVND (reference sequence). CDR3 protein: CASSVRDNNQPQHF. The CDR3 DNA follows: TGTGCCAGTAGTGTCCGGGACAACAATCAGCCCCAGCATTTT.